The entry below describes one TCR beta chain. Its cognate antigen has yet to be identified. One base away there is no much larger clone; base qualities are not given. This record comes from a study of graft-versus-host responses after intestinal transplantation (dated by TCRdb to the early 2020s). Concerning the study at large: The transplants that recipients received were multivisceral, liver-intestinal, or isolated intestinal. After intestinal transplantation, graft-versus-host and host-versus-graft alloreactive T cell clones were followed in the graft, circulation and bone marrow using bulk TCR-beta CDR3 sequencing. Donor T cell macrochimerism was defined as a peak of at least 4% donor T cells among recipient peripheral blood mononuclear cells. Rather than being sequenced by the commercial service, samples from a few later patients were sequenced in-house on an Illumina MiSeq and processed with MiXCR. To identify alloreactive clones, pre-transplant mixed lymphocyte reaction products were sequenced and then compared with unstimulated pre-transplant donor and recipient T cells. Of the 20 to 25 intestinal transplant recipients enrolled in the cohort, one of whom was a retransplant, 3 patients without pretransplant specimens were excluded. Every recipient was given anti-thymocyte globulin induction, followed by about 3 years of maintenance tacrolimus and steroids.

The paper as a whole reports these results and caveats: The conclusions were limited by the relatively low number and heterogeneity of the intestinal transplant patients. GvH clones turned up in recipient bone marrow, with some appearing earlier in ileal mucosa or blood, a pattern consistent with an intestinal mucosal origin. High GvH to HvG T cell clonal ratios were observed in the allografts of patients with donor T cell macrochimerism. Early after transplant, peak levels of circulating GvH clones were associated with declines in HvG clones.

In the germline V gene, CDR1 corresponds to SGDLS and CDR2 to YYNGEE. Clipping removes 4 bases from V and 8 bases from J, with 8 as the unmatched junction base count. The CDR3 measures 14 amino acids from cysteine to phenylalanine. The kept DNA is CDR3 alone, 42 bases in frame from the first base. Libraries were made using the immunoSEQ multiplex PCR assay. For most patients, genomic DNA was isolated with the Qiagen DNeasy Blood and Tissue Kit and sent frozen to Adaptive Biotechnologies for TCR sequencing. High-throughput TCR-beta CDR3 sequencing of genomic DNA from most patients was performed by Adaptive Biotechnologies. The study's own analysis went as follows. Adaptive's ImmunoSEQ software supplied the TCR sequencing data for around 19 patients, while MiXCR and VDJtools were used to process three other patients. CD4 versus CD8 sorting errors were corrected by removing sequences found in both subsets at a frequency ratio below 5:1. CDR3 nucleotide sequences shared between donor and recipient were removed because their origin could not be assigned. To be classed as alloreactive, a clone needed at least 2-fold expansion over unstimulated cells and a minimum CFSE-low frequency of 0.002% (template counts) or 0.001% (read counts). Clones were considered mappable if detected in sequenced pre-transplant spleen, lymph node, or MLR CFSE-low populations of the donor or recipient. Cumulative frequency of alloreactive clones was calculated as a percentage of all sequences weighted by copy number. TCRdb took over this immuneACCESS table, retaining in-frame rearrangements with V and J assigned. Such tables are incomplete; in checked studies, under half of the missing clones stem from an unresolved V gene, and the remainder is unexplained. Clone size and the V and J calls come from that table; the DNA yielded D and trimming. The sample table shows 90,000 to 130,000 clones, and roughly 93% are seen once. The top ten constitute roughly 0.5% of the sample.

Taken with the paper, the label for time point translates to: cells obtained before transplantation from donor or recipient. CD3+CD4+ and CD3+CD8+ populations were FACS-sorted from unstimulated pre-transplant donor and recipient cells taken from spleen or lymph nodes. The sequence links TRBV9 to TRBJ2-4; TRBD2 matches 8 bases in the middle. This sequence was found in a human donor who received an intestinal transplant. The sample consisted of unstimulated CD8+ T cells sorted from spleen or lymph node cells, taken before intestinal transplant. This receptor has the CDR3 CASSPFGGGDIQYF. Read as DNA, the sequence is TGTGCCAGCAGCCCCTTCGGGGGGGGAGACATTCAGTACTTC.